The clone carrying this TCR beta chain was found many times. What it binds is not known. RNA was extracted from bulk tissue without any cell sorting. The normal lung tissue was taken more than 3 cm from the tumor edge. V gave up 4 bases and J gave up 9 bases; unmatched junction bases: 10. The CDR3 totals 14 residues. Germline values: CDR1 DFQATT, CDR2 SNEGSKA (reference sequence). The source of the sample is a study of tumor and adjacent non-tumor tissue in lung cancer. For the study at large: Stage I to III disease affected about nine men and about five women aged about 30 to 76.

Findings of the study overall: Tumor TCR diversity, when higher, was linked to shorter survival. Tumor repertoires had a smaller top 100 clone share than normal lung. Significantly higher TCR diversity was found in tumor than normal lung.

A modified ARM-PCR protocol with three rounds of nested PCR amplified TCRbeta. Via MiXCR, TCRdb re-called the multiplex PCR reads, giving one row per CDR3 protein. The sample shows 47,000 or so distinct CDR3 sequences, roughly 60% of them seen only once. The sequenced sample was distant non-tumor lung tissue. The source of this sequence is a woman in her seventies with non-small cell lung cancer. The chain carries TRBV20-1 and TRBJ2-1, with TRBD2 identical over 9 bases. The DNA of the CDR3 is TGCAGTGCTAAGCGGGAGGCGTTTGGCGGTGAGCAGTTCTTC. Amino acids: CSAKREAFGGEQFF.